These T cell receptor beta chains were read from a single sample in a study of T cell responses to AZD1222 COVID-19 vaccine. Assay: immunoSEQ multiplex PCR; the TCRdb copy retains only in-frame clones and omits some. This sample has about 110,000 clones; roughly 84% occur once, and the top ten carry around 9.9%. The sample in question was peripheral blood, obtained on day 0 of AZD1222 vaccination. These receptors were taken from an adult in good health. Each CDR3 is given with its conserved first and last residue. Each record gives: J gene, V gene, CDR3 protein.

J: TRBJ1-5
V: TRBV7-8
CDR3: CASSLAFQGGQPQHF

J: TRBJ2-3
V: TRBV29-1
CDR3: CSVEEGAGDTQYF

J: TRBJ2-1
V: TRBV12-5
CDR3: CASGLTGGSSYNEQFF

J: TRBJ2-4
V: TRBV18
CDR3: CASSPYPDPLAKNIQYF

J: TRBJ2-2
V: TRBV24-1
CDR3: CATKGLRDNTGELFF

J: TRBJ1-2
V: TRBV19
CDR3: CASSMGTFYGYTF

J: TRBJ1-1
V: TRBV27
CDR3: CASSPPGTVEAFF

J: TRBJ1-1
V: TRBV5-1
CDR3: CASSFTGRTEAFF

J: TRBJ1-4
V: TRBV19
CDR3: CASSANAGFNEKLFF

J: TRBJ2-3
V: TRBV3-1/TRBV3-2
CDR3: CASSQSTSTDTQYF

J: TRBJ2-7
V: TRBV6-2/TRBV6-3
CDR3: CASSYHQGAYEQYF

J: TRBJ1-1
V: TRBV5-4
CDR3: CASSFTGVNTEAFF

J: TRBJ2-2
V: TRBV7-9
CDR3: CASTPGYDRRNTGELFF

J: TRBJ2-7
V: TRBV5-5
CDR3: CASSYLPGQVYEQYF

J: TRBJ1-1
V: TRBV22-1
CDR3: CPGSARGGGPPLMNTEAFF

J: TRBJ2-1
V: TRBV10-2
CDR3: CASSDTGPYNEQFF

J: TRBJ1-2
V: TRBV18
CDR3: CASSPGQKDYGYTF

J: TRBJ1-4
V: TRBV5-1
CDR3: CASSLEGGHEKLFF

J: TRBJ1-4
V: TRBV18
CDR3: CASSRWTATNEKLFF

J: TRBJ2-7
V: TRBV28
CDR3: CVSRRSYEQYF

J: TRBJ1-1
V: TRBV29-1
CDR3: CSVSWYTEAFF

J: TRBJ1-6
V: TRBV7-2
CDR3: CASSSRQGVNSPLHF

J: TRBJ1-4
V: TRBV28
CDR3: CASSLRQGTGEKLFF

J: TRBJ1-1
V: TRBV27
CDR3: CASSARRPLNTEAFF

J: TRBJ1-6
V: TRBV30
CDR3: CAWSVPDSPLHF

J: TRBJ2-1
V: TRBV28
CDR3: CATITVDLSEQFF

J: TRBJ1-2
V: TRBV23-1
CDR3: CASSRWDVNGYTF

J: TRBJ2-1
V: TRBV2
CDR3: CASKGLAGVAEQFF

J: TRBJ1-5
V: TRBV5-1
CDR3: CASRGQENQPQHF

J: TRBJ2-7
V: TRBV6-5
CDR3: CAVAGSIAGTYEQYF

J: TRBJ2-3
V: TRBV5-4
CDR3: CASSLGWGESTDTQYF

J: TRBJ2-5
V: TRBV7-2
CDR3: CASSRQETQYF

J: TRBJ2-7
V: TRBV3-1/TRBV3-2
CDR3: CASSSQSHPGLGEQYF

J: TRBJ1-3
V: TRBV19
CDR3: CASSIGGEGNTIYF

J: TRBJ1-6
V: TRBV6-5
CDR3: CASAGRLYNSPLHF

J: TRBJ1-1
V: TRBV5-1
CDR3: CASSLAPNRGTEAFF

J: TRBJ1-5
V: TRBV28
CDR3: CASSGPGDGNQPQHF

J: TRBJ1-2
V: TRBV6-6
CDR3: CASSYSRGFGYTF

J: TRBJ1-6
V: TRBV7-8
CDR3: CASSGQGARNSPLHF

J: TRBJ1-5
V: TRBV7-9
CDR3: CASSWTGIGQPQHF

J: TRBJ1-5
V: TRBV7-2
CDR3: CASSRAGTGGSQPQHF

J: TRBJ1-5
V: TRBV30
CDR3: CAWSVRGRSSNQPQHF

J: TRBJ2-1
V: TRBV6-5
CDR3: CASSRSGGAYNEQFF

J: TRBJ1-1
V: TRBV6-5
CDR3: CASTLGGFNTEAFF

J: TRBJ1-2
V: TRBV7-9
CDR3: CASSLAETGYGYTF

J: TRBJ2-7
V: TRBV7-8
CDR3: CASSVYRGGYEQYF

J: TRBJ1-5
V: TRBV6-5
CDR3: CASSIGGQPNQPQHF

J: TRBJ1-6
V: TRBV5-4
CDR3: CASSPAGQGISPLHF

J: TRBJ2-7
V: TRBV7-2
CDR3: CASSLEFAGNEQYF

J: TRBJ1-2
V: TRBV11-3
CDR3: CARTPGTFRGYTF

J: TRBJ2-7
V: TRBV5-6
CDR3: CASSRQGAYEQYF

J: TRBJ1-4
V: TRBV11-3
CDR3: CASSPTGSGEKLFF

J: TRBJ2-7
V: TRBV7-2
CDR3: CASSFSGGDEQYF

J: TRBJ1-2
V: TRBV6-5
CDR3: CASSYSRGYGNYGYTF

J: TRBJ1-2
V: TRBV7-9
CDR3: CASSLVDGYTF

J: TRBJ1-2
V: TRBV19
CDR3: CASSGIGGYTF

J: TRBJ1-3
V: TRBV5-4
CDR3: CASLRQGSGNTIYF

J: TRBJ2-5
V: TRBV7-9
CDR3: CATSQTSSETQYF

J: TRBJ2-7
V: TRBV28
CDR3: CASSPDSFAYEQYF